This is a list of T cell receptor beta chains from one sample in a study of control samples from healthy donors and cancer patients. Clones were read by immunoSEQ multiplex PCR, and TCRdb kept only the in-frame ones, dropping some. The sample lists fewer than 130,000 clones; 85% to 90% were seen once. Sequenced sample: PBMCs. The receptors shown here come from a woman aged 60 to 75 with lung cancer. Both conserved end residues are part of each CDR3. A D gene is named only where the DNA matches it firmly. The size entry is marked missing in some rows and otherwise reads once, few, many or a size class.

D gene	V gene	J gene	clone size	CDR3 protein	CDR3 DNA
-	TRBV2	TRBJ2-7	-	CASKRNSRASYEQYF	TGTGCCAGCAAGAGGAACTCCAGAGCCTCCTACGAGCAGTACTTC
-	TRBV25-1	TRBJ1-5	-	CASSESGNSNQPQHF	TGTGCCAGCAGTGAATCGGGGAATAGCAATCAGCCCCAGCATTTT
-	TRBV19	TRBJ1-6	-	CASSEPRGIGNSPLHF	TGTGCCAGTAGTGAACCCAGGGGTATAGGGAATTCACCCCTCCACTTT
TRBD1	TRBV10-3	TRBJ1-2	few	CAIRETGGNGYTF	TGTGCCATCAGAGAGACAGGGGGAAATGGCTACACCTTC
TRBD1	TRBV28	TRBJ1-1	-	CASSSLDRGLGTEAFF	TGTGCCAGCAGTTCCTTGGACAGGGGACTGGGGACTGAAGCTTTCTTT
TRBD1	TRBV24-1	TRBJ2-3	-	CATSEDRGPDTQYF	TGTGCCACCAGTGAGGACAGGGGTCCAGATACGCAGTATTTT
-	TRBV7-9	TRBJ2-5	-	CASSLGTGTPGETQYF	TGTGCCAGCAGCTTAGGCACGGGGACGCCCGGAGAGACCCAGTACTTC
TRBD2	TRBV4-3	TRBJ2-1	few	CASSQPSGGLNEQFF	TGCGCCAGCAGCCAGCCTAGCGGGGGGTTAAATGAGCAGTTCTTC
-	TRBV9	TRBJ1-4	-	CASSPSGTVVEKLFF	TGTGCCAGCAGTCCGAGCGGGACCGTGGTTGAAAAACTGTTTTTT
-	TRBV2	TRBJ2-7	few	CASSRPRDPYEQYF	TGTGCCAGCAGTCGTCCACGGGACCCCTACGAGCAGTACTTC
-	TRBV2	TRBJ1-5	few	CASSENVAGNQPQHF	TGTGCCAGCAGTGAAAACGTTGCGGGTAATCAGCCCCAGCATTTT
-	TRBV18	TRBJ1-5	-	CASSSQDRNQPQHF	TGTGCCAGCTCATCACAAGACAGGAATCAGCCCCAGCATTTT
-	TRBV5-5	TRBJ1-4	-	CASSIRGPAEKLFF	TGTGCCAGCAGCATTCGAGGGCCGGCTGAAAAACTGTTTTTT
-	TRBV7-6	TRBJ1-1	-	CASSLGGGLGNTEAFF	TGTGCCAGCAGCTTAGGGGGGGGCCTAGGGAACACTGAAGCTTTCTTT
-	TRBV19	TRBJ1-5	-	CASTEGLKQPQHF	TGTGCCAGTACGGAGGGCTTAAAACAGCCCCAGCATTTT
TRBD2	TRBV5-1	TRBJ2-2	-	CASSLGVAGNTGELFF	TGCGCCAGCAGCTTGGGGGTAGCGGGTAACACCGGGGAGCTGTTTTTT
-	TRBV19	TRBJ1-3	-	CASTLRRDTGGNTIYF	TGTGCCAGTACCCTGAGGAGGGACACGGGTGGAAACACCATATATTTT
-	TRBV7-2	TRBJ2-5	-	CASSLAQRSNLPQYF	TGTGCCAGCAGCTTAGCGCAGCGTAGCAATCTGCCCCAGTACTTC
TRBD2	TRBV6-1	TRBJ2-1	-	CASSEFSRAGGPQGNEQFF	TGTGCCAGCAGTGAATTTAGTCGGGCGGGAGGGCCTCAAGGCAATGAGCAGTTCTTC
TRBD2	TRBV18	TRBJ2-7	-	CASSPNLSGGEEQYF	TGTGCCAGCTCACCGAATTTATCGGGGGGGGAAGAGCAGTACTTC
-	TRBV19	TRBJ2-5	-	CASSIETGEVGTQYF	TGTGCCAGTAGTATTGAAACAGGGGAGGTTGGGACCCAGTACTTC
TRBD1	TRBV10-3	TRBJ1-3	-	CAISDRQTGNGNTIYF	TGTGCCATCAGTGACAGGCAGACAGGGAACGGAAACACCATATATTTT
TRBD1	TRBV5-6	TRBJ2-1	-	CASTPRPQGAGYNEQFF	TGTGCCAGCACCCCCCGGCCCCAGGGGGCGGGGTACAATGAGCAGTTCTTC
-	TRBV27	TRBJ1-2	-	CASSSYRVSGYTF	TGTGCCAGCAGTAGCTACAGGGTGAGCGGCTACACCTTC
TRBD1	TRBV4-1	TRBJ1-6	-	CASSPSQGLNSPLHF	TGCGCCAGCAGCCCCTCACAGGGGTTAAATTCACCCCTCCACTTT
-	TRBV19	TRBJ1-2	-	CASTHRGRGYTF	TGTGCCAGTACCCATAGGGGACGCGGCTACACCTTC
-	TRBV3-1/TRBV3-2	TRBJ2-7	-	CASSQATGRGPYEQYF	TGTGCCAGCAGCCAAGCTACTGGGCGGGGCCCCTACGAGCAGTACTTC
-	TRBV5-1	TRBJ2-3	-	CASSSGAEGTDTQYF	TGCGCCAGCAGCTCCGGGGCAGAAGGAACAGATACGCAGTATTTT
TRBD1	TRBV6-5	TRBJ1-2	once	CASSKGQGAYGYTF	TGTGCCAGCAGTAAGGGACAGGGGGCGTATGGCTACACCTTC
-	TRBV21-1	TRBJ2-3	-	CASSNGLRDTQYF	TGTGCCAGCAGCAACGGACTGAGGGATACGCAGTATTTT
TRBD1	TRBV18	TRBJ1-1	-	CASSERTGDTEAFF	TGTGCCAGCTCAGAGCGGACAGGGGACACTGAAGCTTTCTTT
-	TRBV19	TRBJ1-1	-	CASRVGGAGTEAFF	TGTGCCAGTAGAGTGGGGGGCGCCGGGACTGAAGCTTTCTTT
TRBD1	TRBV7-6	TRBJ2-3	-	CASSSHRTGTDTQYF	TGTGCCAGCAGCTCACACCGGACAGGGACAGATACGCAGTATTTT
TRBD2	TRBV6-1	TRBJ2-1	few	CASSEQGGEDEQFF	TGTGCCAGCAGTGAACAGGGAGGGGAGGATGAGCAGTTCTTC
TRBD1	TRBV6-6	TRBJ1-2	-	CASTPPGTANYGYTF	TGTGCCAGCACCCCTCCCGGGACAGCTAACTATGGCTACACCTTC
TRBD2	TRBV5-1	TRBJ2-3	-	CASSLGGLAGVGDTQYF	TGCGCCAGCAGCTTGGGGGGACTAGCGGGAGTCGGAGATACGCAGTATTTT
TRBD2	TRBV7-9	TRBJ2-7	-	CASRTSGGLEQYF	TGTGCCAGCAGGACTAGCGGGGGACTCGAGCAGTACTTC
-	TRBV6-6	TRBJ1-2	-	CASSYPRSGEDGYTF	TGTGCCAGCAGTTACCCCCGTTCAGGGGAGGATGGCTACACCTTC
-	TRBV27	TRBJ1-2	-	CASREEGGPNYGYTF	TGTGCCAGCAGAGAGGAGGGGGGACCTAACTATGGCTACACCTTC
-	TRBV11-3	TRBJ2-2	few	CASSGRDMYTGELFF	TGTGCCAGCAGCGGCCGGGACATGTACACCGGGGAGCTGTTTTTT
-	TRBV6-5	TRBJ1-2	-	CASSYSGGPRGYTF	TGTGCCAGCAGTTACTCGGGGGGGCCTCGCGGCTACACCTTC
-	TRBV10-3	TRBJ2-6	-	CAISRQDLSGANVLTF	TGTGCCATCAGCCGACAGGACTTATCTGGGGCCAACGTCCTGACTTTC
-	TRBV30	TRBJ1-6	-	CAWASKGLDLFRNF	TGTGCCTGGGCCTCCAAGGGGCTCGATTTATTCAGGAACTTT
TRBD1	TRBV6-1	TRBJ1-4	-	CASSEVGGQGNEKLFF	TGTGCCAGCAGTGAAGTGGGGGGACAGGGGAATGAAAAACTGTTTTTT
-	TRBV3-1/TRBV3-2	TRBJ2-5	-	CASSPRAETQYF	TGTGCCAGCAGCCCCCGAGCGGAGACCCAGTACTTC
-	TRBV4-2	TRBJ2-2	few	CASSQGSGNTGELFF	TGTGCCAGCAGCCAAGGGAGCGGGAACACCGGGGAGCTGTTTTTT
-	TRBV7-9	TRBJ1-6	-	CASSLEGTANSPLHF	TGTGCCAGCAGCTTAGAAGGGACGGCTAATTCACCCCTCCACTTT
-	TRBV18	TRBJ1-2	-	CASSPGRDLDYGYTF	TGTGCCAGCTCACCCGGCCGGGATCTCGATTATGGCTACACCTTC
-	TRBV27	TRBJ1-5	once	CASGSSIGQPQHF	TGTGCCAGCGGTTCCTCAATCGGGCAGCCCCAGCATTTT
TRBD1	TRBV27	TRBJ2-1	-	CASRFTGGRLNEQFF	TGTGCCAGCAGGTTTACAGGGGGGAGATTGAATGAGCAGTTCTTC
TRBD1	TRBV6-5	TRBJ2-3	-	CASSRTGGGVDTQYF	TGTGCCAGCAGTCGGACAGGCGGCGGAGTGGATACGCAGTATTTT
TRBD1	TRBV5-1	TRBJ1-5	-	CASSLTGGAGNQPQHF	TGCGCCAGCAGCTTGACAGGGGGCGCGGGCAATCAGCCCCAGCATTTT
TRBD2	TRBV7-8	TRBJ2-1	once	CASSVLAGGLEEQFF	TGTGCCAGCAGCGTACTAGCGGGGGGGCTAGAAGAGCAGTTCTTC